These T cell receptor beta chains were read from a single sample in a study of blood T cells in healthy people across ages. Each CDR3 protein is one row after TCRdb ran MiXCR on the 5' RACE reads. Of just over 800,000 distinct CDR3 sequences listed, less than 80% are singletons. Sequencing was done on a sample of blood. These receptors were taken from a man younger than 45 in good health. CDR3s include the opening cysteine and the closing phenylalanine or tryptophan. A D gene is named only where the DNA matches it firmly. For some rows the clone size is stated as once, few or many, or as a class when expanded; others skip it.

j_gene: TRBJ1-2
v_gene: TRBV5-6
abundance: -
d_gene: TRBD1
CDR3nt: TGTGCCAGCAGCTCCAGGACAGGATCATATGGCTACACCTTC
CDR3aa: CASSSRTGSYGYTF

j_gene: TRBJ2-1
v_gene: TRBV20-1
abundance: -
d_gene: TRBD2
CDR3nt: TGCAGTGCAGGGGCTAGCGGGGGGTTAGGTGAGCAGTTCTTC
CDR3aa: CSAGASGGLGEQFF

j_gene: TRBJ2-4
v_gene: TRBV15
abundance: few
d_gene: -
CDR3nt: TGTGCCACCAGCAGAGAGGGGGGTTTAAGGGAGCAGTACTTC
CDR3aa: CATSREGGLREQYF

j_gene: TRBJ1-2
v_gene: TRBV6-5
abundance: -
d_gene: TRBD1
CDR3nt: TGTGCCAGCAGTTACACTAGCGGGACAGGGGGCTTCGGCTACACCTTC
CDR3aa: CASSYTSGTGGFGYTF

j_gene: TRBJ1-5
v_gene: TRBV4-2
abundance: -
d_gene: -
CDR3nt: TGTGCCAGCAGCCAAGAGGGGGGGGATAGCAATCAGCCCCAGCATTTT
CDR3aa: CASSQEGGDSNQPQHF

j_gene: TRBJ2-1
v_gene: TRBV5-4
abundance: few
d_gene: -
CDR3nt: TGTGCCAGCAGCCGGACTAATGACAGGACCTACAATGAGCAGTTCTTC
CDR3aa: CASSRTNDRTYNEQFF

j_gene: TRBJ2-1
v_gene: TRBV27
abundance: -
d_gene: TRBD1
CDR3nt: TGTGCCAGCAGTTTATCGCGCGGGACAGGGGACAATGAGCAGTTCTTC
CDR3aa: CASSLSRGTGDNEQFF

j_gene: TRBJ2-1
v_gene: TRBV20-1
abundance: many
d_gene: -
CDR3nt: TGCAGTGCTAGCCCCAGCTCCTACAATGAGCAGTTCTTC
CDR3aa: CSASPSSYNEQFF

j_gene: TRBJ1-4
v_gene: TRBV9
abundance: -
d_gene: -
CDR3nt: TGTGCCAGCAGCGTAGATCAGGGACAAGGCATCGAAAAACTGTTTTTT
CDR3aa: CASSVDQGQGIEKLFF

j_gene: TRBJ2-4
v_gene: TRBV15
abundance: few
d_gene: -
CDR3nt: TGTGCCACCAGTCTTTGGGGGTCCAAAAACATTCAGTACTTC
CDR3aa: CATSLWGSKNIQYF

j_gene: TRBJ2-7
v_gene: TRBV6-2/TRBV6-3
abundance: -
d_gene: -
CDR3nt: TGTGCCAGCAGTACTCCAGGGGAAAGCTCCTACGAGCAGTACTTC
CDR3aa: CASSTPGESSYEQYF

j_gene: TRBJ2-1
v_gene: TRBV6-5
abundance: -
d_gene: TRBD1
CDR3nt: TGTGCCAGCAGCCAGCCGGGGCAGGGGGCAGGAAATGAGCAGTTCTTC
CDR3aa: CASSQPGQGAGNEQFF